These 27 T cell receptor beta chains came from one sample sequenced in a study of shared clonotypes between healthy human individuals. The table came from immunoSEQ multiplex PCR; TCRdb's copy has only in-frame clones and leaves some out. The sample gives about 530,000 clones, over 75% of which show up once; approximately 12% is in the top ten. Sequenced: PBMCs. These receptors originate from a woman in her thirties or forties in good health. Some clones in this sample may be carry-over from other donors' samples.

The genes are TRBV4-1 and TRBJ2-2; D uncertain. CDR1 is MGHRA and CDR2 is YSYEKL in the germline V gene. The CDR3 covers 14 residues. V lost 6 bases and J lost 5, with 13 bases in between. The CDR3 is CASSPISRTGELFF. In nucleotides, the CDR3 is TGCGCCAGCAGTCCTATCTCCCGGACCGGGGAGCTGTTTTTT.

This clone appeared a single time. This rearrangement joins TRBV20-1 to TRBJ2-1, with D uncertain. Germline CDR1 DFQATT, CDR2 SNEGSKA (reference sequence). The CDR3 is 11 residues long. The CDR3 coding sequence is TGCAGCCCTCGGGTAGGAATTGAGCAGTTCTTC. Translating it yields CSPRVGIEQFF.

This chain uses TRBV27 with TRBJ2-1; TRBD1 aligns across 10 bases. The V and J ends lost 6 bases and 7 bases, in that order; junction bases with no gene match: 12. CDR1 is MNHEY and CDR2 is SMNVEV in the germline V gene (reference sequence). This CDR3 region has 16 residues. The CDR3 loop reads CASSRIPGQGPNEQFF. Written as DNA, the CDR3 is TGTGCCAGCAGCCGAATCCCGGGACAGGGGCCGAATGAGCAGTTCTTC.

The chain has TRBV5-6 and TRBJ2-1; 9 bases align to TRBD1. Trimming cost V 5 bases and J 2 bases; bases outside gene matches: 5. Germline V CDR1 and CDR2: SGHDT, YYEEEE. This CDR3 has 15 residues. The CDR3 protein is CASRYDRGTYNEQFF. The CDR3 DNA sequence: TGTGCCAGCAGATACGACAGGGGGACCTACAATGAGCAGTTCTTC.

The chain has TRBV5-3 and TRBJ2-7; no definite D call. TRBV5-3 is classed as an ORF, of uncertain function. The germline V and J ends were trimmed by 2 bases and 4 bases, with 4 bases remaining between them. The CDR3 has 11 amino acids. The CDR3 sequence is CARSLHYEQYF. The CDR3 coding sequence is TGTGCCAGAAGCTTACATTACGAGCAGTACTTC.

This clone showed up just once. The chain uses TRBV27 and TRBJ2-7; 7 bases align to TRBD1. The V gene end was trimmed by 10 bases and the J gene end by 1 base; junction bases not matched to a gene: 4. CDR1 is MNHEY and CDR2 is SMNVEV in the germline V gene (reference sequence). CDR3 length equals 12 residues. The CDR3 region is CANRTGSYEQYF. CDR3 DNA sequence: TGTGCCAACAGGACAGGATCCTACGAGCAGTACTTC.

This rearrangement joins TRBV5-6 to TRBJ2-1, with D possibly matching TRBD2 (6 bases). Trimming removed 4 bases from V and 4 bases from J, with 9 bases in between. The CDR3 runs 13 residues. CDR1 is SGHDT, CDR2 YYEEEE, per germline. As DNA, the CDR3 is TGTGCCAGCAGCGGAGGGCGGTACAATGAGCAGTTCTTC. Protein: CASSGGRYNEQFF.

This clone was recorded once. The CDR3 nucleotides read TGCGCCAGCAGCTTAGGGGGAGGAGACGGCTACGAGCAGTACTTC. Its protein is CASSLGGGDGYEQYF. This chain uses TRBV5-1 with TRBJ2-7; the D gene could be TRBD1 or TRBD2 (6 bases each). The CDR3 contains 15 residues. Germline-derived CDR1 and CDR2 are SGHRS and YFSETQ. The V gene lost 2 bases and the J gene lost 3 bases, with 15 bases spanning the gap.

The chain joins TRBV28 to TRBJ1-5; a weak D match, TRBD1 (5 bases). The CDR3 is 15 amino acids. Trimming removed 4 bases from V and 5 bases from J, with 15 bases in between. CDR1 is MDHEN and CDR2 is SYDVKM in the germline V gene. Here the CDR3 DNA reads TGTGCCAGCAGTTCCCTGGCAGGGCGGGATCAGCCCCAGCATTTT. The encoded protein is CASSSLAGRDQPQHF. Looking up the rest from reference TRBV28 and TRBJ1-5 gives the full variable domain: DVKVTQSSRYLVKRTGEKVFLECVQDMDHENMFWYRQDPGLGLRLIYFSYDVKMKEKGDIPEGYSVSREKKERFSLILESASTNQTSMYLCASSSLAGRDQPQHFGDGTRLSIL.

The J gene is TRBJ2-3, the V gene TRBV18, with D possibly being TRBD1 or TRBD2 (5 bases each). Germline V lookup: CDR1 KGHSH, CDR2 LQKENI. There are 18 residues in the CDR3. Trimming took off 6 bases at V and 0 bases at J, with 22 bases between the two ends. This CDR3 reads CASSEGAGAYPSTDTQYF. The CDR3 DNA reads TGTGCCAGCTCCGAGGGTGCCGGGGCTTATCCTAGCACAGATACGCAGTATTTT.

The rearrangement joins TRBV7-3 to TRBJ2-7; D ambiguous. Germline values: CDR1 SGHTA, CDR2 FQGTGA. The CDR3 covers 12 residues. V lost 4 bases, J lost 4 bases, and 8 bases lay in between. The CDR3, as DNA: TGTGCCAGCAGCTCGGACGGTTACGAGCAGTACTTC. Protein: CASSSDGYEQYF.

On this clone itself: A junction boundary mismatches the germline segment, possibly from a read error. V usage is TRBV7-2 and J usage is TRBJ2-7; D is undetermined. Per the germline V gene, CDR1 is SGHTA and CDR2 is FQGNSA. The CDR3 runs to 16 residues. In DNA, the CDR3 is TGTGCCAGCAGCTTAGAAGGTCTTTCCCTTAGGTACGAGCATTACTTC. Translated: CASSLEGLSLRYEHYF. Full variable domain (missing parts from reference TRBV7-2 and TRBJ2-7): GAGVSQSPSNKVTEKGKDVELRCDPISGHTALYWYRQSLGQGLEFLIYFQGNSAPDKSGLPSDRFSAERTGGSVSTLTIQRTQQEDSAVYLCASSLEGLSLRYEHYFGPGTRLTVT.

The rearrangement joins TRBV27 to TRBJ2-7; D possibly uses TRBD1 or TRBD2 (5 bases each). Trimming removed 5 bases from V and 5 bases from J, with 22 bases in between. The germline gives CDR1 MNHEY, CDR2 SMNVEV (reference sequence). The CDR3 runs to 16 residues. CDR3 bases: TGTGCCAGCAGTCCCCCCATCCGGGACCGAATCCACGAGCAGTACTTC. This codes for CASSPPIRDRIHEQYF.

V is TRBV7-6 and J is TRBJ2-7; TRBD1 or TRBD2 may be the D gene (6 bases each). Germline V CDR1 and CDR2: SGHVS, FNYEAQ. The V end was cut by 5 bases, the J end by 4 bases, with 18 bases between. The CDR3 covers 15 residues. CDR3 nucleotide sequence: TGTGCCAGCAGCCTACAGGGTTCCGGGACTTACGAGCAGTACTTC. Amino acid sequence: CASSLQGSGTYEQYF.

As DNA, the CDR3 is TGTGCCTGGAGTGTGTCTAGCGGGAGAAATGAGCAGTTCTTC. Its protein product is CAWSVSSGRNEQFF. The gene calls are TRBV30 and TRBJ2-1, with 10 bases fitting TRBD2. The J segment lost 7 bases and the V segment lost 0 bases, leaving 3 bases of the junction unmatched. The germline CDR1 and CDR2 sequences are GTSNPN and SVGIG (reference sequence). The CDR3 is made up of 14 amino acids.

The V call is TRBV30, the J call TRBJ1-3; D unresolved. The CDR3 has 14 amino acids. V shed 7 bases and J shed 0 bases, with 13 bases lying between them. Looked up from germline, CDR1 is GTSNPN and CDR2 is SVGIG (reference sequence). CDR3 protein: CAFQRRFSGNTIYF. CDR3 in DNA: TGTGCCTTCCAGAGGCGTTTCTCTGGAAACACCATATATTTT.

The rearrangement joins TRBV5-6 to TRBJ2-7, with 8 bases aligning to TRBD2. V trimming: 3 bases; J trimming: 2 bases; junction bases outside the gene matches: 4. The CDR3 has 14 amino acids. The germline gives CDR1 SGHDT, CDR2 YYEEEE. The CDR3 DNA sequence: TGTGCCAGCAGCTCCGGGACTAGGGCCTACGAGCAGTACTTC. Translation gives CASSSGTRAYEQYF.

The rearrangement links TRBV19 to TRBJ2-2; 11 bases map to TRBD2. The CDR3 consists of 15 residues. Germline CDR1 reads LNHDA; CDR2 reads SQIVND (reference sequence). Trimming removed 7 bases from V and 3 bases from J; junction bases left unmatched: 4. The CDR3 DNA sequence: TGTGCCAGTACACCGGGACTAGCGGACACCGGGGAGCTGTTTTTT. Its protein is CASTPGLADTGELFF.

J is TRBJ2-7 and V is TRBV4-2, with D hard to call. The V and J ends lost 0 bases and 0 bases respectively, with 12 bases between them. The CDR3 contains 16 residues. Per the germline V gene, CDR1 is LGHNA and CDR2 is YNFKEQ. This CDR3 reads CASSQEFGGSSYEQYF. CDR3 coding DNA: TGTGCCAGCAGCCAAGAGTTTGGCGGAAGCTCCTACGAGCAGTACTTC.

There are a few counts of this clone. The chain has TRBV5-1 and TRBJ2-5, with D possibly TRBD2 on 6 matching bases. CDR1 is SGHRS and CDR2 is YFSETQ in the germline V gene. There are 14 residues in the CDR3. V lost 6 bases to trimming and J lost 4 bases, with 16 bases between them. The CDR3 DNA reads TGCGCCAGCACCCCAGGGACGGGAGTAGAGACCCAGTACTTC. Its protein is CASTPGTGVETQYF. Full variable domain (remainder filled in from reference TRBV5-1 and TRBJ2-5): KAGVTQTPRYLIKTRGQQVTLSCSPISGHRSVSWYQQTPGQGLQFLFEYFSETQRNKGNFPGRFSGRQFSNSRSEMNVSTLELGDSALYLCASTPGTGVETQYFGPGTRLLVL.

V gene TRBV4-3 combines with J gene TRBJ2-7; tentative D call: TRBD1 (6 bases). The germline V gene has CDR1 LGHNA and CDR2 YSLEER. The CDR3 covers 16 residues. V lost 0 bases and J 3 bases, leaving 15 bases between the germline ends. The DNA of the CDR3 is TGCGCCAGCAGCCAAGATCTAGGCAGGGGTGACTACGAGCAGTACTTC. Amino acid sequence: CASSQDLGRGDYEQYF.

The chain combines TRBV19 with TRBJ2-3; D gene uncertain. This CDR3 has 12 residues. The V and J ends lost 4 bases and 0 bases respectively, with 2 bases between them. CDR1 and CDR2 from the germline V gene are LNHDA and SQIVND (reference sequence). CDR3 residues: CASSTSTDTQYF. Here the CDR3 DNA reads TGTGCCAGTAGTACTAGCACAGATACGCAGTATTTT. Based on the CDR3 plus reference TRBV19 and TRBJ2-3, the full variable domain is DGGITQSPKYLFRKEGQNVTLSCEQNLNHDAMYWYRQDPGQGLRLIYYSQIVNDFQKGDIAEGYSVSREKKESFPLTVTSAQKNPTAFYLCASSTSTDTQYFGPGTRLTVL.

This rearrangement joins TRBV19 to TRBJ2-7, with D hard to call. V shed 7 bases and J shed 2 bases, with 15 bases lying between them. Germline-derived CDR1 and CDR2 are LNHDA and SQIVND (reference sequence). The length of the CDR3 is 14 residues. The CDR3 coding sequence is TGTGCCAGTAACATCCGGCCCACGGCCTACGAGCAGTACTTC. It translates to CASNIRPTAYEQYF.

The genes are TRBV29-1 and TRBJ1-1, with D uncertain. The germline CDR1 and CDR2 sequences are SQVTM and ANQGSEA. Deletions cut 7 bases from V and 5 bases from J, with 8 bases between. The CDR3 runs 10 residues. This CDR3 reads CSAFETEAFF. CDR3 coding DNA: TGCAGCGCCTTCGAGACTGAAGCTTTCTTT.

The CDR3 region has the DNA TGTGCCAGCAGCCCCCGCGGACTAGTCAATGAGCAGTTCTTC. It yields the protein CASSPRGLVNEQFF. This chain links TRBV5-6 with TRBJ2-1; 7 bases are shared with TRBD2. Germline CDR1 reads SGHDT; CDR2 reads YYEEEE. This CDR3 has 14 amino acids. J was trimmed by 6 bases and V by 4 bases; bases with no gene match: 7.

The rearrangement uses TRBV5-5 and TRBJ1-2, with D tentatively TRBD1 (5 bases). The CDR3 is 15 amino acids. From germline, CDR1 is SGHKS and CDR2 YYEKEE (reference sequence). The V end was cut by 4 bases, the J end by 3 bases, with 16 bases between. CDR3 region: CASSAGTQAYYGYTF. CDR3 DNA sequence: TGTGCCAGCAGCGCCGGGACTCAGGCATACTATGGCTACACCTTC.

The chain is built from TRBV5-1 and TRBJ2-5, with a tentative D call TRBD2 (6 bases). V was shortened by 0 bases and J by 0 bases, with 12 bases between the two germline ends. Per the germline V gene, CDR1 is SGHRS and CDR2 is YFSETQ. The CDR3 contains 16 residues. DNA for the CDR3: TGCGCCAGCAGCTTGGTGTCTAGCGAATACCAAGAGACCCAGTACTTC. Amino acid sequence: CASSLVSSEYQETQYF.